The next 21 T cell receptor beta chains were all read from a single sample in a study of control samples from healthy donors and cancer patients. Libraries were prepared by immunoSEQ multiplex PCR; TCRdb keeps only in-frame clonotypes and omits some of them. This sample has 70,000 to 90,000 clones, with approximately 94% found just once. Sequenced material: blood. Receptors originate from a woman in her late teens or twenties in good health.

The table lists this clone with a count of one. This chain links TRBV24-1 with TRBJ2-3, with D perhaps matching TRBD1 (5 bases). Germline lookup yields CDR1 KGHDR and CDR2 SFDVKD. V dropped 5 bases and J dropped 6 bases, with 17 bases sitting between them. The CDR3 is made up of 15 amino acids. CDR3 DNA: TGTGCCACCAGTGCTACGGAACGACAGAGGGATACGCAGTATTTT. Encoded protein: CATSATERQRDTQYF.

The genes are TRBV7-8 and TRBJ1-5, with TRBD1 matching over 7 bases. The ends lost 4 bases at V and 1 base at J; junction bases unmatched: 7. The CDR3 is 16 residues long. Germline V gives CDR1 SGHVS, CDR2 FQNEAQ. CDR3 coding DNA: TGTGCCAGCAGCTACGAGGGGGCTACGAGCAATCAGCCCCAGCATTTT. It yields the protein CASSYEGATSNQPQHF.

The rearrangement joins TRBV24-1 to TRBJ2-5, with 7 bases lining up with TRBD2. The V segment lost 3 bases and the J segment 7 bases; nucleotides outside the gene matches: 10. This CDR3 has 15 residues. Germline CDR1 KGHDR, CDR2 SFDVKD. This CDR3 is CATSDGLEKLGTQYF. The CDR3 DNA is TGTGCCACCAGTGATGGACTAGAGAAACTAGGGACCCAGTACTTC.

Only one count was recorded for this clone. In nucleotides, the CDR3 is TGTGCCAGTAGGAGGGACAGCTACGAGCAGTACTTC. Its protein is CASRRDSYEQYF. The chain is built from TRBV19 and TRBJ2-7; TRBD1 agrees at 7 bases. CDR3 length: 12 residues. With 6 bases clipped from V and 3 bases from J, the junction kept 2 bases outside the gene matches. CDR1 is LNHDA, CDR2 SQIVND, per germline (reference sequence). Based on the CDR3 plus reference TRBV19 and TRBJ2-7, the full variable domain is DGGITQSPKYLFRKEGQNVTLSCEQNLNHDAMYWYRQDPGQGLRLIYYSQIVNDFQKGDIAEGYSVSREKKESFPLTVTSAQKNPTAFYLCASRRDSYEQYFGPGTRLTVT.

The genes are TRBV13 and TRBJ2-4, with no clear D. Trimming cost V 0 bases and J 8 bases, with 8 bases left between them. This CDR3 spans 13 amino acids. Germline V gives CDR1 PRHDT, CDR2 FYEKMQ (reference sequence). CDR3 DNA sequence: TGTGCCAGCAGCTTAGGGTCGGGTGACATTCAGTACTTC. It codes for CASSLGSGDIQYF.

This chain connects TRBV6-5 to TRBJ2-7, with D perhaps assigned TRBD1 or TRBD2 (5 bases each). Germline CDR1 is MNHEY and CDR2 is SVGAGI. The germline V and J ends were trimmed by 6 bases and 1 base, with 16 bases remaining between them. CDR3 length equals 15 residues. This CDR3 reads CASSPRDVRSYEQYF. The CDR3, as DNA: TGTGCCAGCAGCCCCCGGGACGTGAGGTCCTACGAGCAGTACTTC.

This clone has only one observation. This rearrangement joins TRBV19 to TRBJ2-7; weak D call: TRBD1 (7 bases). The CDR3 loop spans 15 amino acids. The germline gives CDR1 LNHDA, CDR2 SQIVND (reference sequence). Trimming took off 7 bases at V and 2 bases at J, with 18 bases between the two ends. The CDR3: CASTSPGGPAYEQYF. CDR3 coding DNA: TGTGCCAGTACCTCCCCAGGGGGGCCTGCCTACGAGCAGTACTTC.

The rearrangement uses TRBV7-2 and TRBJ1-5; D remains ambiguous. The CDR3 extends over 12 amino acids. Germline V lookup: CDR1 SGHTA, CDR2 FQGNSA. V was trimmed by 3 bases and J by 7 bases, leaving 7 bases between them. CDR3: CASSFVGQPQHF. CDR3 DNA sequence: TGTGCCAGCAGCTTCGTAGGACAGCCCCAGCATTTT.

This rearrangement joins TRBV6-4 to TRBJ2-3, with D possibly TRBD2 on 7 matching bases. CDR3 length: 14 amino acids. Germline V gene sequence: CDR1 MRHNA, CDR2 SNTAGT. Trimming took off 2 bases at V and 2 bases at J, with 8 bases between the two ends. CDR3 in DNA: TGTGCCAGCAGTGACGGGGGGGCCACAGATACGCAGTATTTT. Translating gives CASSDGGATDTQYF.

There are a few counts of this clone. The rearrangement joins TRBV6-6 to TRBJ1-1; D is uncertain. This CDR3 comprises 10 residues. Germline-derived CDR1 and CDR2 are MNHNY and SVGAGI (reference sequence). The CDR3 DNA is TGTGCGTCGAAGAACACTGAAGCTTTCTTT. Protein product: CASKNTEAFF.

The table lists this clone with a count of one. The rearrangement joins TRBV28 to TRBJ2-7; perhaps TRBD2 as D (5 bases). Looked up from germline, CDR1 is MDHEN and CDR2 is SYDVKM. Deletions cut 3 bases from V and 2 bases from J, with 11 bases between. The CDR3 runs to 14 residues. CDR3 in DNA: TGTGCCAGCAGTTTTCCTCCCGGGACCTACGAGCAGTACTTC. It specifies CASSFPPGTYEQYF.

The chain couples TRBV28 to TRBJ2-1; D is possibly TRBD2 (5 bases). This CDR3 is 15 amino acids long. Germline CDR1 and CDR2: MDHEN and SYDVKM. V was pared by 2 bases and J by 7 bases, with 15 bases between. The CDR3 nucleotides are TGTGCCAGCAGTTTAGGTGGTCGGGGTGTAAATGAGCAGTTCTTC. Translating it yields CASSLGGRGVNEQFF.

This clone was counted a single time. This rearrangement joins TRBV13 to TRBJ1-4, with 7 bases matching TRBD1. V gave up 5 bases and J gave up 0 bases; unmatched junction bases: 6. Germline CDR1 reads PRHDT; CDR2 reads FYEKMQ (reference sequence). This CDR3 is 16 amino acids long. CDR3 sequence: CASSPGTVATNEKLFF. The CDR3 coding sequence is TGTGCCAGCAGCCCCGGGACAGTTGCAACTAATGAAAAACTGTTTTTT.

This chain uses TRBV4-1 with TRBJ2-1, with 9 bases that match TRBD2. Germline V gives CDR1 MGHRA, CDR2 YSYEKL. The junction had 11 bases not matched to a gene; V was cut back by 7 bases and J by 4 bases. The CDR3 runs to 16 residues. DNA of the CDR3: TGCGCCAGCAAAAGCGGGGGGCGCAGGGATTACAATGAGCAGTTCTTC. It is translated as CASKSGGRRDYNEQFF.

This chain joins TRBV7-9 and TRBJ1-4, with D perhaps matching TRBD1 (5 bases). The CDR3 spans 14 residues. Trimming shortened V by 4 bases and J by 2 bases, and 8 bases separated the two germline ends. The germline CDR1 and CDR2 sequences are SEHNR and FQNEAQ (reference sequence). CDR3: CASSSGGTNEKLFF. For the CDR3, the DNA is TGTGCCAGCAGCTCCGGGGGTACTAATGAAAAACTGTTTTTT.

This clone was counted between two and nine times. V gene TRBV9 combines with J gene TRBJ1-1; 7 bases align to TRBD1. Germline V gene sequence: CDR1 SGDLS, CDR2 YYNGEE. V lost 0 bases to trimming and J lost 8 bases; unmatched junction nucleotides: 13. This CDR3 is 16 amino acids long. As DNA, the CDR3 is TGTGCCAGCAGCGTAGGATCAGGGGGTGGACTCAAAGAAGCTTTCTTT. Residues: CASSVGSGGGLKEAFF.

The chain employs TRBV2 and TRBJ1-5; a weak D match, TRBD1 (5 bases). V was cut by 2 bases and J by 5 bases, with 13 bases left in between. This CDR3 is built from 15 residues. Germline CDR1 SNHLY, CDR2 FYNNEI. The CDR3 reads CASSESGRRDQPQHF. In DNA, the CDR3 is TGTGCCAGCAGTGAATCAGGGAGGCGGGATCAGCCCCAGCATTTT.

The genes are TRBV10-2 and TRBJ2-2, with D unclear. This CDR3 has 16 residues. CDR1 and CDR2 (germline): WSHSY, SAAADI. Trimming took 6 bases from V and 8 from J, leaving 22 bases between them. For the CDR3, the DNA is TGCGCCAGCAGAGATAGTAATTCTGGCGGCCAAGGGGAGCTGTTTTTT. This gives the protein CASRDSNSGGQGELFF.

The rearrangement links TRBV7-9 to TRBJ2-5; 7 bases are a match to TRBD1. Germline V lookup: CDR1 SEHNR, CDR2 FQNEAQ (reference sequence). Trimming at V came to 8 bases and at J to 5 bases, leaving 11 bases not matched to a gene. The CDR3 is 14 amino acids. CDR3 sequence reads: CASGEQGIVETQYF. The CDR3, as DNA: TGTGCCAGCGGAGAACAGGGGATCGTTGAGACCCAGTACTTC.

This sequence joins TRBV25-1 and TRBJ1-2, with 10 bases lining up with TRBD1. CDR3 length equals 12 residues. CDR1 MGHDK and CDR2 SYGVNS come from the germline V gene. Trimming removed 8 bases from V and 8 bases from J; junction bases left unmatched: 5. CDR3 region: CASGTGVEGYTF. CDR3 nucleotide sequence: TGTGCCAGCGGGACAGGGGTAGAAGGCTACACCTTC.

The CDR3 loop is CASRGPYGDGYTF. The CDR3 DNA follows: TGTGCCAGCAGGGGCCCTTACGGGGATGGCTACACCTTC. The chain has TRBV27 and TRBJ1-2; D is unclear. Deletions cut 6 bases from V and 6 bases from J, with 14 bases between. The CDR3 runs 13 residues. Germline values: CDR1 MNHEY, CDR2 SMNVEV (reference sequence).